Below, one T cell receptor (beta chain) is given with its context. Losses at the gene ends were 5 bases for V and 1 base for J; bases not matched to a gene: 11. Germline values: CDR1 MNHEY, CDR2 SMNVEV (reference sequence). This CDR3 has 18 amino acids. These data are taken from a study of blood T cell repertoires in COVID-19. Only in-frame clones appear in the TCRdb table, and some are missing; sequencing was by immunoSEQ multiplex PCR. The data hold about 260,000 clones, with 75% to 90% observed a single time. Sequenced input: peripheral blood. The chain carries TRBV27 and TRBJ2-7, with TRBD2 matching 13 bases. This sequence originates from a woman aged 40 to 55 who had recovered from COVID-19. The CDR3 nucleotides are TGTGCCAGCAGTAAAACGACTAGACTAGCGGGGGGTTCCTACGAGCAGTACTTC. Translated: CASSKTTRLAGGSYEQYF.